Presented here are 32 T cell receptor beta chains from one specimen sequenced in a study of cytomegalovirus exposure and HLA in healthy donors. The PCR contained 60 Vbeta and 13 Jbeta primers. Data came from immunoSEQ multiplex PCR; TCRdb stores just in-frame clones and leaves some out. The table lists 150,000 to 250,000 clones, 82% of them singletons. The sequenced sample was PBMCs. The receptor set was obtained from a woman aged 50 to 60 in good health and CMV-seropositive.

V gene TRBV6-4 combines with J gene TRBJ2-7; 10 bases are a match to TRBD2. The CDR3 consists of 17 residues. Germline-derived CDR1 and CDR2 are MRHNA and SNTAGT. V gave up 10 bases and J gave up 2 bases; unmatched junction bases: 17. The CDR3 is CANNPKAGGPSPYEQYF. DNA of the CDR3: TGTGCCAATAATCCCAAAGCGGGAGGGCCCTCCCCCTACGAGCAGTACTTC.

The chain links TRBV5-4 to TRBJ2-7; possible D gene TRBD1, 6 bases. V lost 5 bases and J 3 bases, leaving 15 bases between the germline ends. The CDR3 loop spans 14 amino acids. CDR1 and CDR2 from the germline V gene are SGHNT and YYREEE (reference sequence). The CDR3 nucleotides are TGTGCCAGCAGGACTGACAGGAGAAGCTACGAGCAGTACTTC. Amino acid sequence: CASRTDRRSYEQYF.

This chain connects TRBV6-5 to TRBJ2-7; D may be TRBD1 (6 bases). The CDR3 has 14 residues. V was cut by 4 bases and J by 0 bases, with 10 bases left in between. CDR1 MNHEY and CDR2 SVGAGI come from the germline V gene. The DNA for the CDR3 is TGTGCCAGCAGTTCCACAGGGAGCTCCTACGAGCAGTACTTC. Amino acids: CASSSTGSSYEQYF.

The V and J genes are TRBV19 and TRBJ1-6, with D possibly being TRBD1 (6 bases). Germline V gene lookup returns CDR1 LNHDA and CDR2 SQIVND (reference sequence). The CDR3 is 13 residues long. V gave up 4 bases and J gave up 10 bases, with 11 bases separating them. The CDR3 coding sequence is TGTGCCAGTAGTACCAGGGGACACTCACCCCTCCACTTT. Amino acids: CASSTRGHSPLHF.

This clone appeared a few times. V and J are TRBV7-9 and TRBJ2-3; the match to TRBD1 covers 9 bases. V lost 5 bases to trimming and J lost 2 bases; unmatched junction nucleotides: 5. Per germline, CDR1 SEHNR and CDR2 FQNEAQ (reference sequence). This CDR3 region has 15 residues. This CDR3 reads CASSQTGGATDTQYF. The CDR3 nucleotides read TGTGCCAGCAGCCAGACAGGGGGGGCCACAGATACGCAGTATTTT.

This chain links TRBV27 with TRBJ2-7; D may be TRBD2 (5 bases). Per germline, CDR1 MNHEY and CDR2 SMNVEV (reference sequence). Trimming shortened V by 0 bases and J by 1 base, and 10 bases separated the two germline ends. CDR3 size: 15 residues. Here the CDR3 reads CASSLSEVGSYEQYF. CDR3 DNA sequence: TGTGCCAGCAGTTTATCGGAGGTGGGTTCCTACGAGCAGTACTTC.

The gene calls are TRBV28 and TRBJ2-7; possibly TRBD2 for D (5 bases). CDR1 is MDHEN and CDR2 is SYDVKM in the germline V gene. V gave up 2 bases and J gave up 2 bases, with 19 bases separating them. The CDR3 sequence is 17 residues long. CDR3 bases: TGTGCCAGCAGTTTAGTCCCTCGGCGGGCGGAGCCCTACGAGCAGTACTTC. Its translation is CASSLVPRRAEPYEQYF.

V gene TRBV28 combines with J gene TRBJ2-1; 11 bases agree with TRBD1. The CDR3 is 16 residues long. Germline CDR1 and CDR2: MDHEN and SYDVKM. V lost 6 bases and J lost 3; bases outside the gene matches: 7. The CDR3 loop reads CASRTWTGGFYNEQFF. CDR3 coding DNA: TGTGCCAGCAGGACTTGGACAGGGGGCTTCTACAATGAGCAGTTCTTC.

A single count supports this clone. The chain has TRBV5-6 and TRBJ1-6; D gene uncertain. Trimming pared 2 bases from V and 9 bases from J, leaving 6 bases between. Germline V gene data show CDR1 as SGHDT and CDR2 as YYEEEE. The CDR3 runs 12 residues. The CDR3 loop is CASSFESSPLHF. The CDR3 nucleotides are TGTGCCAGCAGCTTCGAGAGTTCACCCCTCCACTTT.

The chain links TRBV15 to TRBJ1-5; D perhaps matches TRBD1 (5 bases). Trimming took 0 bases from V and 4 from J, leaving 10 bases between them. The CDR3 is 15 amino acids. Germline V gives CDR1 LNHNV, CDR2 YYDKDF (reference sequence). The CDR3 sequence is CATSRDGGGNQPQHF. In DNA form, the CDR3 reads TGTGCCACCAGCAGAGATGGGGGAGGGAATCAGCCCCAGCATTTT.

The chain has TRBV7-9 and TRBJ1-5; D unclear. Trimming removed 3 bases from V and 0 bases from J, with 6 bases in between. Germline values: CDR1 SEHNR, CDR2 FQNEAQ (reference sequence). The CDR3 has 14 amino acids. The CDR3 nucleotides read TGTGCCAGCAGCTTGTCCATTAGCAATCAGCCCCAGCATTTT. Its protein is CASSLSISNQPQHF.

The genes are TRBV28 and TRBJ2-1; TRBD2 matches at 12 bases. CDR1 is MDHEN and CDR2 is SYDVKM in the germline V gene. J was trimmed by 7 bases and V by 1 base; bases with no gene match: 5. This CDR3 region has 16 residues. CDR3 in amino acids: CASSLYASGRGNEQFF. The CDR3 DNA reads TGTGCCAGCAGTTTATACGCTAGCGGGAGGGGGAATGAGCAGTTCTTC.

The rearrangement joins TRBV9 to TRBJ2-7; 14 bases are shared with TRBD2. With 3 bases clipped from V and 5 bases from J, the junction kept 7 bases outside the gene matches. The CDR3 loop spans 16 amino acids. Per germline, CDR1 SGDLS and CDR2 YYNGEE. CDR3 amino acids: CASSDMTSGGVDEQYF. CDR3 bases: TGTGCCAGCAGCGACATGACTAGCGGGGGGGTTGACGAGCAGTACTTC.

The chain recombines TRBV6-5 with TRBJ1-4; maybe TRBD1 (5 bases). The CDR3 sequence is 15 residues long. Germline CDR1 reads MNHEY; CDR2 reads SVGAGI. Between the trimmed V and J ends, which lost 0 bases and 7 bases, there was a span of 12 bases. The CDR3 region is CASSYSDQRGEKLFF. The CDR3 DNA reads TGTGCCAGCAGTTACTCGGACCAAAGGGGTGAAAAACTGTTTTTT.

In this sample, this clone turned up once. The CDR3 nucleotides read TGTGCCAGCAGCCTGGGGGGGGGAGTCCAAGAGACCCAGTACTTC. Its translation: CASSLGGGVQETQYF. V and J are TRBV13 and TRBJ2-5; 7 bases map to TRBD2. Germline assignment: CDR1 PRHDT and CDR2 FYEKMQ (reference sequence). The CDR3 contains 15 residues. V shed 5 bases, J shed 1 base, and the junction held 7 bases outside the gene matches. The whole variable domain, remainder taken from reference TRBV13 and TRBJ2-5, is AAGVIQSPRHLIKEKRETATLKCYPIPRHDTVYWYQQGPGQDPQFLISFYEKMQSDKGSIPDRFSAQQFSDYHSELNMSSLELGDSALYFCASSLGGGVQETQYFGPGTRLLVL.

The V and J genes are TRBV7-2 and TRBJ2-5; possibly TRBD1 for D (5 bases). Deletions cut 0 bases from V and 5 bases from J, with 16 bases between. The CDR3 spans 16 residues. The germline V gene has CDR1 SGHTA and CDR2 FQGNSA. The CDR3 DNA sequence: TGTGCCAGCAGCTTAGCCATATTAGGGGCGCAGGAGACCCAGTACTTC. Translating gives CASSLAILGAQETQYF.

Comments on this clone: One end of the junction varies from germline; a read error may be responsible. This chain links TRBV13 with TRBJ2-5; TRBD1 might be the D (5 bases). Germline loops: CDR1 PRHDT, CDR2 FYEKMQ (reference sequence). This CDR3 region has 13 residues. CDR3: CASSKTEKETQYF. The CDR3 DNA sequence: TGTGCTAGCAGCAAGACAGAGAAAGAGACCCAGTACTTC.

Only a few counts were recorded for this clone. This sequence joins TRBV28 and TRBJ2-1; 8 nucleotides match TRBD2. CDR1 and CDR2 (germline): MDHEN, SYDVKM. The length of the CDR3 is 17 residues. With V trimmed by 6 bases and J by 2 bases, 12 bases remained unmatched. CDR3 sequence reads: CASSSPRGAGAYNEQFF. The DNA for the CDR3 is TGTGCCAGCAGCTCTCCTCGGGGAGCGGGGGCCTACAATGAGCAGTTCTTC. The full variable domain, its missing parts supplied by reference TRBV28 and TRBJ2-1, is DVKVTQSSRYLVKRTGEKVFLECVQDMDHENMFWYRQDPGLGLRLIYFSYDVKMKEKGDIPEGYSVSREKKERFSLILESASTNQTSMYLCASSSPRGAGAYNEQFFGPGTRLTVL.

The chain carries TRBV27 and TRBJ2-7, with 7 positions matching TRBD1. Germline V gene lookup returns CDR1 MNHEY and CDR2 SMNVEV (reference sequence). With V trimmed by 6 bases and J by 1 base, 6 bases remained unmatched. This CDR3 is 14 amino acids long. In DNA form, the CDR3 reads TGTGCCAGCAGACGACAGGGACGGTCCTACGAGCAGTACTTC. This sequence encodes CASRRQGRSYEQYF.

The genes are TRBV7-6 and TRBJ1-4; D is possibly TRBD1 (6 bases). Germline CDR1 reads SGHVS; CDR2 reads FNYEAQ. The V end was cut by 1 base, the J end by 1 base, with 10 bases between. The CDR3 loop spans 16 amino acids. The CDR3 region is CASSLGNRETNEKLFF. The CDR3 DNA is TGTGCCAGCAGCTTAGGGAACAGGGAAACTAATGAAAAACTGTTTTTT.

The rearrangement uses TRBV6-5 and TRBJ2-5; 7 nucleotides align to TRBD1. V lost 6 bases, J lost 7 bases, and 8 bases stayed unmatched. Germline V CDR1 and CDR2: MNHEY, SVGAGI. The CDR3 is 13 amino acids. For the CDR3, the DNA is TGTGCCAGCAGCTACAGGGGCTTCGGGACCCAGTACTTC. Its protein product is CASSYRGFGTQYF.

The gene calls are TRBV28 and TRBJ2-1, with D perhaps matching TRBD2 (6 bases). Germline lookup yields CDR1 MDHEN and CDR2 SYDVKM. CDR3 size: 15 residues. Deletions cut 5 bases from V and 4 bases from J, with 15 bases between. CDR3 bases: TGTGCCAGCAGTCCCCTTAGCGGTCTATACAATGAGCAGTTCTTC. Protein: CASSPLSGLYNEQFF.

The chain couples TRBV5-1 to TRBJ2-3; TRBD2 might be the D (5 bases). The V gene's germline CDR1 is SGHRS and CDR2 YFSETQ. Trimming removed 3 bases from V and 3 bases from J, with 14 bases in between. The CDR3 consists of 15 residues. The DNA for the CDR3 is TGCGCCAGCAGCTGGAACCGGGAACCTACAGATACGCAGTATTTT. Translation gives CASSWNREPTDTQYF. Based on the CDR3 plus reference TRBV5-1 and TRBJ2-3, the full variable domain is KAGVTQTPRYLIKTRGQQVTLSCSPISGHRSVSWYQQTPGQGLQFLFEYFSETQRNKGNFPGRFSGRQFSNSRSEMNVSTLELGDSALYLCASSWNREPTDTQYFGPGTRLTVL.

This rearrangement joins TRBV5-4 to TRBJ1-5, with TRBD1 identical over 8 bases. The CDR3 totals 13 residues. Germline CDR1 and CDR2: SGHNT and YYREEE (reference sequence). Trimming at V came to 4 bases and at J to 7 bases, leaving 4 bases not matched to a gene. The CDR3 loop reads CASSPGQGQPQHF. Here the CDR3 DNA reads TGTGCCAGCAGCCCCGGACAGGGCCAGCCCCAGCATTTT.

The gene calls are TRBV27 and TRBJ2-1, with a tentative D call TRBD1 (5 bases). CDR3 length equals 18 residues. Germline loops: CDR1 MNHEY, CDR2 SMNVEV (reference sequence). The V gene lost 0 bases and the J gene lost 0 bases, with 15 bases spanning the gap. CDR3 region: CASSLSALGDLSYNEQFF. CDR3 nucleotides: TGTGCCAGCAGTTTATCTGCTTTAGGGGATCTCTCCTACAATGAGCAGTTCTTC.

The gene calls are TRBV6-1 and TRBJ1-1, with D uncertain. This CDR3 contains 12 residues. V lost 7 bases and J 5 bases, leaving 11 bases between the germline ends. From germline, CDR1 is MNHNS and CDR2 SASEGT. The CDR3, as DNA: TGTGCCAGCACAGGCCCAGATACTGAAGCTTTCTTT. Residues: CASTGPDTEAFF.

The chain carries TRBV25-1 and TRBJ2-3; D might be TRBD1 (5 bases). Germline V gene lookup returns CDR1 MGHDK and CDR2 SYGVNS. The CDR3 has 15 residues. V was shortened by 7 bases and J by 0 bases, with 14 bases between the two germline ends. The CDR3 DNA follows: TGTGCCAGCATAAACTATGGGGCTAGCACAGATACGCAGTATTTT. Its translation: CASINYGASTDTQYF.

This clone was seen a few times. The chain's CDR3 is CASSLLGLAGYEQFF. The CDR3 DNA sequence: TGTGCCAGCAGCTTACTCGGCCTAGCGGGATATGAGCAGTTCTTC. The chain carries TRBV11-3 and TRBJ2-1; 9 nucleotides line up with TRBD2. Germline V gene data show CDR1 as SGHNT and CDR2 as YENEEA. CDR3 length equals 15 residues. The V and J ends lost 2 bases and 8 bases, in that order; junction bases with no gene match: 7.

This clone was seen just once. The rearrangement joins TRBV6-6 to TRBJ2-7; 12 bases are a match to TRBD1. V dropped 5 bases and J dropped 3; count of bases not matched to a gene: 8. The CDR3 has 16 residues. In germline, CDR1 is MNHNY, CDR2 SVGAGI (reference sequence). The CDR3 sequence is CASSPFGTGGDYEQYF. The DNA for the CDR3 is TGTGCCAGCAGTCCCTTCGGGACAGGGGGCGACTACGAGCAGTACTTC.

The chain couples TRBV2 to TRBJ2-1, with 11 bases that match TRBD2. V gave up 6 bases and J gave up 8 bases; unmatched junction bases: 9. Per germline, CDR1 SNHLY and CDR2 FYNNEI. The CDR3 is 15 residues long. CDR3 residues: CASRGGSGGAHEQFF. DNA for the CDR3: TGTGCCAGCAGGGGGGGTAGCGGGGGGGCCCATGAGCAGTTCTTC.

The gene calls are TRBV5-4 and TRBJ1-2, with 12 bases lining up with TRBD1. V gave up 0 bases and J gave up 8 bases; unmatched junction bases: 11. CDR3 length equals 17 residues. CDR1 and CDR2 (germline): SGHNT, YYREEE (reference sequence). The CDR3 DNA follows: TGTGCCAGCAGCTTGGGTGTTGGGACAGGGGGCTTGGGCGGCTACACCTTC. Translating gives CASSLGVGTGGLGGYTF.

The chain combines TRBV28 with TRBJ1-4; TRBD1 might be the D (6 bases). The CDR3 covers 14 residues. The V gene's germline CDR1 is MDHEN and CDR2 SYDVKM. V gave up 5 bases and J gave up 7 bases, with 14 bases separating them. CDR3 nucleotides: TGTGCCAGCAGTAAATACAGGGTTGGTGAAAAACTGTTTTTT. This codes for CASSKYRVGEKLFF.